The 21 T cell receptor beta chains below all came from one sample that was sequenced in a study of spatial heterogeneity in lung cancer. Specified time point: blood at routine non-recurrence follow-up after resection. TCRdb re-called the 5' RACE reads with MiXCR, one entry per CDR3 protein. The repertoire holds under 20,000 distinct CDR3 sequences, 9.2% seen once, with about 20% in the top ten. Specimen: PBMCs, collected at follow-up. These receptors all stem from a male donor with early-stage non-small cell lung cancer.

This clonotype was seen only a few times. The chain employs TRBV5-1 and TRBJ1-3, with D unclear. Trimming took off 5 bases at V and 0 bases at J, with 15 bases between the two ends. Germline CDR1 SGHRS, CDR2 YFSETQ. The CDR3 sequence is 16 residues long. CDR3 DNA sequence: TGCGCCAGCAGGGCTGGACTCCTCGACTCTGGAAACACCATATATTTT. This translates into CASRAGLLDSGNTIYF. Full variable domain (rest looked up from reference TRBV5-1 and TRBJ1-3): KAGVTQTPRYLIKTRGQQVTLSCSPISGHRSVSWYQQTPGQGLQFLFEYFSETQRNKGNFPGRFSGRQFSNSRSEMNVSTLELGDSALYLCASRAGLLDSGNTIYFGEGSWLTVV.

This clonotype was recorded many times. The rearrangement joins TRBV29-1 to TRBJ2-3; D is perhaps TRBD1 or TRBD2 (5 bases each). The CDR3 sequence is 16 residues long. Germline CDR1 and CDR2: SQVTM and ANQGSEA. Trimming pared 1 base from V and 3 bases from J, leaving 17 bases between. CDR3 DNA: TGCAGCGTTGAAGGGCTGGGGGTGGGCTGGACAGATACGCAGTATTTT. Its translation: CSVEGLGVGWTDTQYF.

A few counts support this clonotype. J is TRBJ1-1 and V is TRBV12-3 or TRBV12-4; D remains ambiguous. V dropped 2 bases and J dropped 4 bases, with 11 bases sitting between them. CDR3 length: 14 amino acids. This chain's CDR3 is CASSLFGVGTEAFF. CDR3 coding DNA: TGTGCCAGCAGTTTATTCGGGGTTGGCACTGAAGCTTTCTTT.

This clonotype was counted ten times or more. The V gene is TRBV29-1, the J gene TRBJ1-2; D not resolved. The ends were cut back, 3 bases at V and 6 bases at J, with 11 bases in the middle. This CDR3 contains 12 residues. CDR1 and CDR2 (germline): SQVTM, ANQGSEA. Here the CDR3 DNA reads TGCAGCGTTGACGTCAGTGGCGATGGCTACACCTTC. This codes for CSVDVSGDGYTF.

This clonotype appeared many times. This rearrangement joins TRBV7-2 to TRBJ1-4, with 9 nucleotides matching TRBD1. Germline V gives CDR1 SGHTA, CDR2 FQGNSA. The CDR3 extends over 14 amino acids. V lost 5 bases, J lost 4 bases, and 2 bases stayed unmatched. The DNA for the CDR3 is TGTGCCAGCAGCCAGACAGGGGGTAATGAAAAACTGTTTTTT. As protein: CASSQTGGNEKLFF.

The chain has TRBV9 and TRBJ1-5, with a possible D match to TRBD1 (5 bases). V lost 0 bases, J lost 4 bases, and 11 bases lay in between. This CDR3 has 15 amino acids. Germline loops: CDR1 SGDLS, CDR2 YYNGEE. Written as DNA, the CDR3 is TGTGCCAGCAGCGTAGGGGAGGGGAGTAATCAGCCCCAGCATTTT. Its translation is CASSVGEGSNQPQHF.

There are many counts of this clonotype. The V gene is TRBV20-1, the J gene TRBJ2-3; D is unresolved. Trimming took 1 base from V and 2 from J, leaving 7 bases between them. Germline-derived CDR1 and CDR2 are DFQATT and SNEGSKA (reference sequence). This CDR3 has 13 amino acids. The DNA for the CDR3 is TGCAGTGCTAGAGGAGGCAACACAGATACGCAGTATTTT. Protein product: CSARGGNTDTQYF.

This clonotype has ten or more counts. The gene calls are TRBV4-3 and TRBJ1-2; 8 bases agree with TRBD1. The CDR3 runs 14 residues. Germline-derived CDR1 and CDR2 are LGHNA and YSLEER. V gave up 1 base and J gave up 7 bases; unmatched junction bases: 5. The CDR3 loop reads CASSQALQGGGYTF. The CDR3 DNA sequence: TGCGCCAGCAGCCAAGCCCTACAGGGGGGTGGCTACACCTTC.

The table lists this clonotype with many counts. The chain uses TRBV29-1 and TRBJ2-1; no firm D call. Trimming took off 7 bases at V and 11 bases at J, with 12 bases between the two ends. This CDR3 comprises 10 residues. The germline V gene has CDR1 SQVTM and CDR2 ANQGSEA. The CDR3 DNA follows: TGCAGCGCCACCGTGGGGAAGCAGTTCTTC. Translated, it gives CSATVGKQFF.

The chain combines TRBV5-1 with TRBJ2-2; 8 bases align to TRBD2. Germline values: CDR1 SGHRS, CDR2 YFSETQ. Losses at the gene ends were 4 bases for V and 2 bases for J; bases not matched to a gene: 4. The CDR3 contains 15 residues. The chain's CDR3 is CASSALAANTGELFF. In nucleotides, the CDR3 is TGCGCCAGCAGCGCACTAGCGGCCAACACCGGGGAGCTGTTTTTT.

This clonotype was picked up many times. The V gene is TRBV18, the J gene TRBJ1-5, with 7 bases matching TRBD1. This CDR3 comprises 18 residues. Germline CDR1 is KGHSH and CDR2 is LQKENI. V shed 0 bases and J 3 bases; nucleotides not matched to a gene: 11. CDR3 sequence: CASSPPPYPGQYNQPQHF. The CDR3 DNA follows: TGTGCCAGCTCACCACCTCCTTATCCGGGACAGTACAATCAGCCCCAGCATTTT.

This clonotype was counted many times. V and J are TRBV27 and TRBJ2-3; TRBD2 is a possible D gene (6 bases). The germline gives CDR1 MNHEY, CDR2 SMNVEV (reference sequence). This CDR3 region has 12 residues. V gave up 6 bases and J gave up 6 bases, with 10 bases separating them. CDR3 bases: TGTGCCAGCAGAACCGGAGGGGATACGCAGTATTTT. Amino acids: CASRTGGDTQYF.

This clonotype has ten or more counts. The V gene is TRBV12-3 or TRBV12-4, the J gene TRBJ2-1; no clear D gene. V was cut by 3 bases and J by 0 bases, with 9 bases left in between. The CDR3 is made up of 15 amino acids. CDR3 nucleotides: TGTGCCAGCAGTTTGGGATTGAGCTCCTACAATGAGCAGTTCTTC. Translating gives CASSLGLSSYNEQFF.

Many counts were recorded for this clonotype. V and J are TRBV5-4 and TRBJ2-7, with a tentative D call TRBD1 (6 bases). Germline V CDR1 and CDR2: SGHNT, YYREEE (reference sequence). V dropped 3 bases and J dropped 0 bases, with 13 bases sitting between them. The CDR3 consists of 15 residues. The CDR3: CASSSAGQSSYEQYF. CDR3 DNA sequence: TGTGCCAGCAGCTCTGCCGGACAGAGCTCCTACGAGCAGTACTTC.

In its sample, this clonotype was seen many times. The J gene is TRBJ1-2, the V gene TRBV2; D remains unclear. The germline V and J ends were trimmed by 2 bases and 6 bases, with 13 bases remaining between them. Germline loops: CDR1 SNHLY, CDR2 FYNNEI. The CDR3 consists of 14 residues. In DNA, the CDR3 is TGTGCCAGCAGTGAAACCCGTACAGCGGATGGCTACACCTTC. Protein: CASSETRTADGYTF.

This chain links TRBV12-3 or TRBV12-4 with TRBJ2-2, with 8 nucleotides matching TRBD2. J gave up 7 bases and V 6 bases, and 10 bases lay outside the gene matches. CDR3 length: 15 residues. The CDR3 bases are TGTGCCAGCAGACCCCGGACTAGCTTAGGCGGGGAGCTGTTTTTT. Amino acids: CASRPRTSLGGELFF.

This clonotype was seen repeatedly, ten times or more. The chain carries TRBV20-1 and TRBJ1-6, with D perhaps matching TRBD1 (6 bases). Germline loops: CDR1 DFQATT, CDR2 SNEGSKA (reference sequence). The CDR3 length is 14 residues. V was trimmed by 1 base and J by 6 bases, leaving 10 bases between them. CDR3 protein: CSARGATGNSPLHF. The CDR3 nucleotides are TGCAGTGCTAGAGGGGCGACAGGTAATTCACCCCTCCACTTT.

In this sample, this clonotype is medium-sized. The CDR3 sequence is CSAREQGDTGELFF. DNA of the CDR3: TGCAGTGCTAGAGAACAGGGGGACACCGGGGAGCTGTTTTTT. The genes are TRBV20-1 and TRBJ2-2, with 8 bases aligning to TRBD1. The CDR3 length is 14 residues. V gave up 0 bases and J gave up 3 bases; unmatched junction bases: 0. Germline CDR1 and CDR2: DFQATT and SNEGSKA (reference sequence).

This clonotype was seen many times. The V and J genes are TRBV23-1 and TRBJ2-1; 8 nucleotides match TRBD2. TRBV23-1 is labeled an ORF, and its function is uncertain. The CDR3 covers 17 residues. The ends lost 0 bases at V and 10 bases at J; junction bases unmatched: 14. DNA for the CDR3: TGCGCCAGCAGTCAATCCCCCCCTACTAGCGGACCGCCAGAGCAGTTCTTC. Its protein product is CASSQSPPTSGPPEQFF.

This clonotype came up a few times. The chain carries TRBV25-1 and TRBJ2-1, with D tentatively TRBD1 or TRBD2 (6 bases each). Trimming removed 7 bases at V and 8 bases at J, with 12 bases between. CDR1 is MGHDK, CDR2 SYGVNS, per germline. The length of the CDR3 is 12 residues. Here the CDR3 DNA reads TGTGCCAGCAAGGGGGGCATGGATGAGCAGTTCTTC. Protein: CASKGGMDEQFF.

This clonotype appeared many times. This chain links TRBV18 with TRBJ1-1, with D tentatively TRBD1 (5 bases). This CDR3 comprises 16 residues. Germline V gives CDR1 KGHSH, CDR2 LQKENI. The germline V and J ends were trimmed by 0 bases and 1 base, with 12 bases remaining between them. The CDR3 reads CASSPPRRGSNTEAFF. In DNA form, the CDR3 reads TGTGCCAGCTCACCACCTAGGAGGGGCTCGAACACTGAAGCTTTCTTT.